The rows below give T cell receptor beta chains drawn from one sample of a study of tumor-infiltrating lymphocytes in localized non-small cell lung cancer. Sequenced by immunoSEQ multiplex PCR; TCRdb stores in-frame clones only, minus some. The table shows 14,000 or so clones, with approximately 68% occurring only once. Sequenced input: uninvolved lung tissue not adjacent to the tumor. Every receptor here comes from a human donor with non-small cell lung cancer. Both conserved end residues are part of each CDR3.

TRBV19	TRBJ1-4	CASSTRTGNEKLFF
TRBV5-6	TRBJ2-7	CASSRWGGEQYF
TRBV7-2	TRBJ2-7	CASSLAGSRTYEQYF
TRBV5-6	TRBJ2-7	CASSGLGGVREQYF
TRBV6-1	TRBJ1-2	CASSEPGQPDFYGYTF
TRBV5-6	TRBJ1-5	CASSLYGTGNQPQHF
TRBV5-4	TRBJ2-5	CASSQTGLVEETQYF
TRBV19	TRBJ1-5	CASSSTRQGVLPQPQHF
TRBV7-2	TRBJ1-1	CASADRVRRAFF
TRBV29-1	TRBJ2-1	CSVEDSRRRALFF
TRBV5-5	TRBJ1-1	CASTGGPGGEAFF
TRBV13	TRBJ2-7	CASRREGGGEQYF